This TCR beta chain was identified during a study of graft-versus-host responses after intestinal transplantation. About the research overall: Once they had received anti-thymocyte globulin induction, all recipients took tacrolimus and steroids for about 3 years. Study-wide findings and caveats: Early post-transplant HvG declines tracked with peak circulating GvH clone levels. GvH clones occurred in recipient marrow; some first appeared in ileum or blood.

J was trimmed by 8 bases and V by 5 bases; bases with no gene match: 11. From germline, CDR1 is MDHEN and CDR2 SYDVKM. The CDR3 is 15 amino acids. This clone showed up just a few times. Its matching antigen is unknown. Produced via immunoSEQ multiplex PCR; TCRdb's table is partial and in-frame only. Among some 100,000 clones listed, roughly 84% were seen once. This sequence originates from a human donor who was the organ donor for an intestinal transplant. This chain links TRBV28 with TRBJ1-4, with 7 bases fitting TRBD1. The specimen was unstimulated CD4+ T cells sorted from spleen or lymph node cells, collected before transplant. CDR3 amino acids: CASSPPDRSIEKLFF. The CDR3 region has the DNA TGTGCCAGCAGTCCCCCGGACAGGTCTATAGAAAAACTGTTTTTT.